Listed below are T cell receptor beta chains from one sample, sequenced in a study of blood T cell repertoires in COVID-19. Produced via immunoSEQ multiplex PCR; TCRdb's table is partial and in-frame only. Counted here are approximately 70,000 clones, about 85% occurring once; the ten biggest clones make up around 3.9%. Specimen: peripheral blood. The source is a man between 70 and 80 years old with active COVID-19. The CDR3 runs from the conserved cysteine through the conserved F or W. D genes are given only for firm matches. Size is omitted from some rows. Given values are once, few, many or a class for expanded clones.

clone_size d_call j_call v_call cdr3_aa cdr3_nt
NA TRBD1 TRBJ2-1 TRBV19 CASSDRGNEQFF TGTGCCAGTAGTGACAGGGGCAATGAGCAGTTCTTC
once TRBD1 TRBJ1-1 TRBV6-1 CASSEAYRTGTLNTEAFF TGTGCCAGCAGTGAAGCGTACCGGACAGGGACCCTGAACACTGAAGCTTTCTTT
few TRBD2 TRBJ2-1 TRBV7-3 CASSPLADGDNEQFF TGTGCCAGCAGCCCTCTAGCGGATGGGGACAATGAGCAGTTCTTC
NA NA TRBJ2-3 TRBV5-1 CASSSPGPVPDTQYF TGCGCCAGCAGCTCACCGGGTCCCGTCCCAGATACGCAGTATTTT
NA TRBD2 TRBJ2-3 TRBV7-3 CASSLTGGTSPVWDPVADTQYF TGTGCCAGCAGCTTAACTGGAGGGACTAGCCCCGTGTGGGACCCAGTGGCAGATACGCAGTATTTT
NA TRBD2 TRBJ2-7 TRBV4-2 CASSQGTSGAYEQYF TGTGCCAGCAGCCAGGGGACTAGCGGGGCCTACGAGCAGTACTTC
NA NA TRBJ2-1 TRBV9 CASSGSSDEQFF TGTGCCAGCTCGGGGTCGAGCGATGAGCAGTTCTTC
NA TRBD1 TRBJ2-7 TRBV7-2 CASSRGQAFSYEQYF TGTGCCAGCAGCCGGGGACAGGCCTTCTCCTACGAGCAGTACTTC
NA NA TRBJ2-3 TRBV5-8 CASSLDQGRYTDTQYF TGTGCCAGCAGCCTCGACCAGGGGCGGTACACAGATACGCAGTATTTT
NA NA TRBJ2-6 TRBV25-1 CASSDPGYGANVLTF TGTGCCAGCAGTGACCCGGGGTATGGGGCCAACGTCCTGACTTTC
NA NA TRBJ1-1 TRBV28 CASSLSPPAHAFF TGTGCCAGCAGTTTATCCCCCCCCGCGCACGCTTTCTTT
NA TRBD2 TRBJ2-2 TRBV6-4 CASSQTSGRLNTGELFF TGTGCCAGCAGCCAGACTAGCGGGAGACTAAACACCGGGGAGCTGTTTTTT
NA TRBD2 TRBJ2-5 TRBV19 CASSNPGTSGRVETQYF TGTGCCAGTAGTAACCCCGGGACTAGCGGGAGGGTAGAGACCCAGTACTTC
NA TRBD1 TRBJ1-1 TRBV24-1 CATSDRTGEAFF TGTGCCACCAGTGATCGGACAGGGGAAGCTTTCTTT
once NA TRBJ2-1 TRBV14 CASSQDTYEQFF TGTGCCAGCAGCCAAGATACATATGAGCAGTTCTTC
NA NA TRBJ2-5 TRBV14 CASSQSGLPQETQYF TGTGCCAGCAGCCAATCAGGACTGCCCCAAGAGACCCAGTACTTC
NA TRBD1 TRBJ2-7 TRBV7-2 CASSPRDRGSYEQYF TGTGCCAGCAGCCCCAGGGACAGGGGCTCCTACGAGCAGTACTTC
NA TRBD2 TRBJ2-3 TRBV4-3 CASSPRAGGADTQYF TGCGCCAGCAGTCCCCGGGCGGGAGGGGCAGATACGCAGTATTTT
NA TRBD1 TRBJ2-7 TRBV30 CAWSWQGVIEQYF TGTGCCTGGAGTTGGCAGGGGGTAATCGAGCAGTACTTC
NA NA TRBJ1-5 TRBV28 CASSPRQEYSNQPQHF TGTGCCAGCAGCCCCCGACAGGAGTATAGCAATCAGCCCCAGCATTTT
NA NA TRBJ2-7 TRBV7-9 CASSAGGLEQYF TGTGCCAGCAGCGCAGGAGGTCTCGAGCAGTACTTC
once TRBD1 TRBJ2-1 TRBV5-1 CASSRTGVGLVNEQFF TGCGCCAGCAGCAGAACAGGGGTAGGGTTGGTCAATGAGCAGTTCTTC
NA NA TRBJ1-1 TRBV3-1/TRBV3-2 CASSQGALLTEAFF TGTGCCAGCAGCCAAGGGGCCCTTCTGACTGAAGCTTTCTTT